These 11 T cell receptor beta chains originate from one sample sequenced in a study of regulatory T cells in long-lasting Graves disease. Building of the TCR beta libraries involved iRepertoire HTBI primers and Arm-PCR of CDR3 regions. Via MiXCR, TCRdb re-called the multiplex PCR reads, giving one row per CDR3 protein. The sample has 680,000 or so distinct CDR3 sequences; roughly 15% are singletons. The time point here: newly diagnosed GD, antithyroid drugs for less than 3 months. After RNA was extracted from PBMCs, the TCR library was made from it. Another study also made use of these data, one on T cells in Graves' hyperthyroidism and ophthalmopathy.

This specimen consisted of peripheral blood mononuclear cells (PBMCs), obtained at new diagnosis, from a patient treated with antithyroid drugs. The receptor source for this set is a woman aged 25-40 years with Graves disease.

V is TRBV27 and J is TRBJ2-7, with TRBD1 matching 9 bases. This CDR3 has 15 residues. CDR1 and CDR2 from the germline V gene are MNHEY and SMNVEV (reference sequence). Trimming cost V 6 bases and J 2 bases; bases outside gene matches: 8. The CDR3 sequence: CASSPGQGNTYEQYF. The CDR3 DNA sequence: TGTGCCAGCAGCCCCGGACAGGGGAATACCTACGAGCAGTACTTC.

This clonotype was seen at least ten times. The chain uses TRBV28 and TRBJ2-7; D possibly corresponds to TRBD1 (6 bases). Germline loops: CDR1 MDHEN, CDR2 SYDVKM. V lost 6 bases to trimming and J lost 4 bases, with 13 bases between them. This CDR3 has 13 amino acids. The CDR3, as DNA: TGTGCCAGCAGCCCTGGACAGAAATACGAGCAGTACTTC. Its protein product is CASSPGQKYEQYF.

This clonotype was picked up many times. J is TRBJ1-5 and V is TRBV28; 7 nucleotides match TRBD1. The V and J ends lost 6 bases and 0 bases, in that order; junction bases with no gene match: 8. CDR1 MDHEN and CDR2 SYDVKM come from the germline V gene. CDR3 size: 16 residues. CDR3 bases: TGTGCCAGCAGCGAGCGACAGGGACCTAGCAATCAGCCCCAGCATTTT. It is translated as CASSERQGPSNQPQHF.

This clonotype was picked up many times. The chain is built from TRBV28 and TRBJ2-1, with D possibly matching TRBD1 (6 bases). The germline V gene encodes CDR1 MDHEN and CDR2 SYDVKM. Trimming cost V 5 bases and J 0 bases, with 14 bases left between them. The CDR3 spans 16 residues. Written as DNA, the CDR3 is TGTGCCAGCAGTACACCGGGACAACACTCCTACAATGAGCAGTTCTTC. Translated: CASSTPGQHSYNEQFF.

The chain links TRBV27 to TRBJ2-7; 11 bases align to TRBD2. The CDR3 length is 15 residues. J lost 5 bases, V lost 6 bases, and 9 bases had no gene match. Per the germline V gene, CDR1 is MNHEY and CDR2 is SMNVEV (reference sequence). This chain's CDR3 is CASRPSLAGVNEQYF. The CDR3 coding sequence is TGTGCCAGCAGGCCTTCACTAGCGGGAGTGAACGAGCAGTACTTC.

This clonotype was seen more than once but under ten times. The rearrangement joins TRBV6-5 to TRBJ1-1, with D possibly being TRBD1 (5 bases). CDR1 MNHEY and CDR2 SVGAGI come from the germline V gene. The CDR3 contains 14 residues. Between the trimmed V and J ends, which lost 2 bases and 4 bases, there was a span of 11 bases. The CDR3 here is CASSYAGRGTEAFF. Here the CDR3 DNA reads TGTGCCAGCAGTTACGCAGGGAGGGGCACTGAAGCTTTCTTT.

In its sample, this clonotype was seen many times. The V call is TRBV20-1, the J call TRBJ2-7; TRBD2 matches 12 bases. Germline V gene sequence: CDR1 DFQATT, CDR2 SNEGSKA (reference sequence). V lost 5 bases to trimming and J lost 11 bases; unmatched junction nucleotides: 10. The CDR3 loop spans 13 amino acids. The CDR3: CSAPTSGRTPEYF. CDR3 nucleotides: TGCAGTGCTCCTACTAGCGGGAGGACACCCGAGTACTTC.

This clonotype was seen more than once but under ten times. DNA of the CDR3: TGTGCCAGCTCCCCCCCCAGCCCGGTCAACAATGAGCAGTTCTTC. Residues: CASSPPSPVNNEQFF. The chain carries TRBV18 and TRBJ2-1; no firm D call. The CDR3 totals 15 residues. Trimming took off 6 bases at V and 5 bases at J, with 17 bases between the two ends. Germline V lookup: CDR1 KGHSH, CDR2 LQKENI. Variable domain in full (rest from reference TRBV18 and TRBJ2-1): NAGVMQNPRHLVRRRGQEARLRCSPMKGHSHVYWYRQLPEEGLKFMVYLQKENIIDESGMPKERFSAEFPKEGPSILRIQQVVRGDSAAYFCASSPPSPVNNEQFFGPGTRLTVL.

This clonotype appeared many times. The V and J genes are TRBV3-1 and TRBJ2-7; 7 bases match TRBD1. V lost 4 bases and J lost 1; bases outside the gene matches: 10. Germline lookup yields CDR1 LGHDT and CDR2 YNNKEL (reference sequence). The CDR3 extends over 16 amino acids. The CDR3 region is CASSPRRTGGSYEQYF. The CDR3 DNA reads TGTGCCAGCAGCCCCCGACGGACAGGAGGATCCTACGAGCAGTACTTC.

The chain employs TRBV28 and TRBJ2-6; the match to TRBD1 covers 9 bases. The ends lost 1 base at V and 5 bases at J; junction bases unmatched: 9. This CDR3 contains 18 residues. Germline assignment: CDR1 MDHEN and CDR2 SYDVKM. As DNA, the CDR3 is TGTGCCAGCAGTTTATTACAGGGGGCCCCCCATCGGGCCAACGTCCTGACTTTC. Translating it yields CASSLLQGAPHRANVLTF.

A note on this clonotype: Possible read error: a much larger clone is one base away. The CDR3 DNA is TGTACCAGCAGGGGACAGGGAGGATCCTACGAGCAGTACTTC. Translated, it gives CTSRGQGGSYEQYF. This chain connects TRBV2 to TRBJ2-7; 9 nucleotides align to TRBD1. Germline V lookup: CDR1 SNHLY, CDR2 FYNNEI. The CDR3 totals 14 residues. Looking up the rest from reference TRBV2 and TRBJ2-7 gives the full variable domain: EPEVTQTPSHQVTQMGQEVILRCVPISNHLYFYWYRQILGQKVEFLVSFYNNEISEKSEIFDDQFSVERPDGSNFTLKIRSTKLEDSAMYFCTSRGQGGSYEQYFGPGTRLTVT.